A single T cell receptor (beta chain) is shown here with its context. The table lists this clone with a few counts. This clone's antigen is unknown. No much larger clonotype is one base removed from it; base qualities were not supplied. The donors were healthy, HIV-negative adults who had no recently reported acute infections or vaccinations. Only Caucasian adults living in Nashville, Tennessee, USA were represented among the donors. CD4+ T cells were enriched by magnetic negative selection, after which naive cells were positively selected on CD45RA and the negative fraction was taken as the memory subset. After blood collection by leukapheresis, PBMCs were isolated using Ficoll-Histopaque density gradient centrifugation and then cryopreserved in the vapor phase of liquid nitrogen. Analytical flow cytometry was used to check the purity and quantity of every magnetically sorted T cell population. Genomic DNA was isolated from each sorted fraction and quantified by UV absorbance on a Nanodrop 2000c.

Using the deep immunoSEQ assay, multiplex PCR amplified TCR CDR3 regions from genomic DNA. For each cell subset, the extracted genomic DNA was distributed evenly across all wells of several immunoSEQ 96-well plates, and each plate served as one replicate. For sorted subsets, each replicate PCR was loaded with around 220 ng genomic DNA, equivalent to 25,000 to 30,000 T cell genomes. The purified libraries were quantified using a Qubit 3.0 fluorometer, sized with a Bioanalyzer 2100, and then quantified again using the KAPA Library Quantification kit. Each immunoSEQ 96-well plate was sequenced on its own single-read 150-cycle Illumina NextSeq 550 flow cell. Concerning the study's data processing: Because the immunoSEQ output included only junctional sequences and no quality scores, the filtering could not be the same as the filtering used for full-length reads. To assign V/J genes and CDR3, sequences were annotated using PyIR, a Python wrapper for IgBLAST v1.9, with IMGT germline references. Reads were filtered out if the reads had weak V/J assignments (E-value above 1e-6), no CDR3, stop codons, out-of-frame junctions, or ambiguous translated residues. V3J clonotypes were defined as sequences sharing the same inferred V gene, J gene, and CDR3 amino acid sequence. Percentage overlap between repertoires was calculated by dividing the number of shared unique clonotypes by the size of the smaller repertoire. Three approaches were used to assess repertoire richness: RTK rarefaction, the Chao1 estimator, and Recon v2.1 estimates of unobserved clonotypes. Generation probabilities for all TCRbeta clonotypes obtained by the gDNA method from a handful of donors were computed using OLGA. The table comes from immuneACCESS by way of TCRdb, which keeps in-frame sequences with V and J called. Part of the clones is missing from these tables; in studies checked, under half for an unresolved V gene and the rest for unknown reasons. The D gene and trimming were derived from the DNA, and the V and J assignments and clone size from that table. This sample gives about 2.4 million clones in total; more than 80% of them show up just once. The ten most abundant clones make up around 0.14% of the sample.

The data were taken from a study of shared clonotypes between healthy human individuals (dated by TCRdb to the early 2020s). In terms of the full investigation: The cohort comprised a couple of women and three men aged 18 to 49 years. For each donor, three plates each were used for CD4 naive and CD4 memory, two plates were used for CD8 naive, and one plate was used for CD8 memory. Each donor's leukapheresis produced roughly between roughly 0.85 and 9 billion PBMCs. The study deeply sequenced blood TCR repertoires of five healthy adults to estimate repertoire size and the extent of clonotype sharing between individuals. To increase sequencing depth and limit assay-specific biases, TCR repertoire library preparation and sequencing were carried out by different laboratories using diverse techniques. What the research found in general, with its limitations: Even with the large sequencing depth, rarefaction of the sorted-subset datasets indicated that sequencing was incomplete. Because the study included only a small number of donors, the genetic and exposure-history diversity represented was limited. Sharing across a few donors was observed for about 5% of naive CD4, over 3% of naive CD8, 2% to 2.5% of memory CD4, and less than 0.45% of memory CD8 clonotypes. Only blood was sampled, and tissue TCR repertoires likely differ from those in blood. Pairwise subsampling led to the expectation that sequencing depth would affect the degree of clonotype sharing among donors. Larger estimated clonotype richness was generally found for naive subsets than for memory subsets. Clonotypes shared by all four sorted-subset donors showed higher generation probabilities than non-shared clonotypes.

For this chain, trimming is 3 bases at the V end and 7 bases at the J end, and the number of junction bases without a gene match is 3. Its CDR3 holds 14 amino acids, cysteine through phenylalanine. The CDR3 DNA has 42 bases and is translated from base 1. As encoded in the germline V gene (reference sequence), CDR1 is LNHDA while CDR2 is SQIVND. Sample: naive CD4+ T cells sorted from blood. The cell subset or site label, read with the paper, signifies: CD45RA+ positively selected. The clonotype originates from a man between 18 and 35 years old in good health. The receptor chain draws on TRBV19 and TRBJ1-6; the junction holds 7 bases that match TRBD1. DNA sequence: TGTGCCAGTAGTATCCTACAGGGGAATTCACCCCTCCACTTT. Translated, this is CASSILQGNSPLHF.